The next 11 T cell receptor beta chains were all read from a single sample in a study of blood T cell repertoires in COVID-19. TCRdb's table, derived via immunoSEQ multiplex PCR, lists solely in-frame clones and lacks some. Among about 11,000 clones listed, around four fifths were seen once. The source material was peripheral blood. Receptor source: a man aged 45 to 65 with active COVID-19.

This chain connects TRBV9 to TRBJ2-2; TRBD2 agrees at 7 bases. V dropped 4 bases and J dropped 3; count of bases not matched to a gene: 9. From germline, CDR1 is SGDLS and CDR2 YYNGEE. CDR3 length equals 16 residues. CDR3: CASSPLRAGDTGELFF. The CDR3 DNA reads TGTGCCAGCAGCCCGCTCCGGGCGGGAGACACCGGGGAGCTGTTTTTT.

The CDR3: CASSAGVQPQHF. Here the CDR3 DNA reads TGTGCCAGCAGTGCAGGGGTCCAGCCCCAGCATTTT. This chain uses TRBV28 with TRBJ1-5; a possible D gene is TRBD1 (6 bases). There are 12 residues in the CDR3. Germline assignment: CDR1 MDHEN and CDR2 SYDVKM. V gave up 5 bases and J gave up 7 bases, with 9 bases separating them. Filled out from reference TRBV28 and TRBJ1-5, the complete variable domain reads DVKVTQSSRYLVKRTGEKVFLECVQDMDHENMFWYRQDPGLGLRLIYFSYDVKMKEKGDIPEGYSVSREKKERFSLILESASTNQTSMYLCASSAGVQPQHFGDGTRLSIL.

The J gene is TRBJ2-1, the V gene TRBV2, with TRBD2 identical over 10 bases. The CDR3 covers 17 residues. With V trimmed by 4 bases and J by 3 bases, 9 bases remained unmatched. The germline V gene encodes CDR1 SNHLY and CDR2 FYNNEI. The CDR3 bases are TGTGCCAGCAGTGGGGGGTCACTAGCGGGAAACTACAATGAGCAGTTCTTC. It translates to CASSGGSLAGNYNEQFF.

The V call is TRBV7-2, the J call TRBJ2-7; tentative D call: TRBD2 (5 bases). V dropped 5 bases and J dropped 1 base, with 12 bases sitting between them. Germline V CDR1 and CDR2: SGHTA, FQGNSA. The CDR3 extends over 14 amino acids. In DNA form, the CDR3 reads TGTGCCAGCAGCCCCGGGGTCGGATCCTACGAGCAGTACTTC. It specifies CASSPGVGSYEQYF. The whole variable domain, remainder taken from reference TRBV7-2 and TRBJ2-7, is GAGVSQSPSNKVTEKGKDVELRCDPISGHTALYWYRQSLGQGLEFLIYFQGNSAPDKSGLPSDRFSAERTGGSVSTLTIQRTQQEDSAVYLCASSPGVGSYEQYFGPGTRLTVT.

The rearrangement links TRBV10-2 to TRBJ2-1, with 11 positions matching TRBD2. V lost 6 bases and J lost 9; bases outside the gene matches: 13. Germline V CDR1 and CDR2: WSHSY, SAAADI. The length of the CDR3 is 16 residues. CDR3 sequence reads: CASSQPLAGGLAEQFF. The CDR3 DNA follows: TGCGCCAGCAGCCAGCCTCTAGCGGGAGGCCTTGCTGAGCAGTTCTTC.

This chain joins TRBV5-6 and TRBJ2-5; tentatively, D is TRBD1 (6 bases). The CDR3 totals 15 residues. V lost 0 bases to trimming and J lost 1 base, with 10 bases between them. CDR1 is SGHDT, CDR2 YYEEEE, per germline. CDR3 protein: CASSLGQASQETQYF. The CDR3 DNA reads as TGTGCCAGCAGCTTGGGACAGGCGTCCCAAGAGACCCAGTACTTC.

This chain uses TRBV2 with TRBJ2-7; possible D gene TRBD1, 5 bases. Trimming stripped 5 bases from V and 3 bases from J, with 14 bases between. The CDR3 runs 14 residues. Germline V gene data show CDR1 as SNHLY and CDR2 as FYNNEI. The CDR3, as DNA: TGTGCCAGCAGTCCCAGTGTAGGGGACTACGAGCAGTACTTC. As protein: CASSPSVGDYEQYF.

This clone has only one observation. The chain links TRBV12-2 to TRBJ2-1; TRBD2, the D gene given by the table, was not confirmed from the DNA. TRBV12-2 is termed a pseudogene. This CDR3 has 14 amino acids. CDR3 nucleotides: TGTGCAAGTCACGGGACCCCGGGGGTCGGTGAGCAGTTCTTC. Its protein is CASHGTPGVGEQFF.

The rearrangement links TRBV28 to TRBJ2-1; D perhaps matches TRBD2 (5 bases). V was pared by 6 bases and J by 4 bases, with 10 bases between. The CDR3 has 13 residues. CDR1 is MDHEN, CDR2 SYDVKM, per germline. CDR3 loop: CASRKRQYNEQFF. In DNA, the CDR3 is TGTGCCAGCAGGAAGCGGCAATACAATGAGCAGTTCTTC.

The rearrangement uses TRBV11-2 and TRBJ2-1; the D gene is possibly TRBD2 (5 bases). The CDR3 is 16 amino acids. Trimming removed 1 base from V and 0 bases from J, with 10 bases in between. CDR1 is SGHAT, CDR2 FQNNGV, per germline. CDR3 DNA: TGTGCCAGCAGCTTAGGGGGAGATAGCTCCTACAATGAGCAGTTCTTC. Its protein is CASSLGGDSSYNEQFF.

Written as DNA, the CDR3 is TGTGCCAGCGGCGGTGGGGAGGGCGCCTACAATGAGCAGTTCTTC. Translated: CASGGGEGAYNEQFF. The V call is TRBV9, the J call TRBJ2-1; 7 bases are shared with TRBD2. The V gene end was trimmed by 7 bases and the J gene end by 2 bases; junction bases not matched to a gene: 9. Germline V gives CDR1 SGDLS, CDR2 YYNGEE. This CDR3 comprises 15 residues.